This T cell receptor beta chain was obtained from a study of identical twins. Via MiXCR, TCRdb re-called the 5' RACE reads, giving one row per CDR3 protein. The data show 1,800,000 or so distinct CDR3 sequences, under 35% seen once. Points on this clonotype: Its antigen is currently unknown.

Trimming left V 5 bases short and J 6 bases short, with 14 bases between. This CDR3 spans 14 amino acids. The germline V gene has CDR1 SGHVS and CDR2 FNYEAQ. Study-level findings and limits: Fewer insertions were carried by abundant cord blood beta clonotypes, but none was seen in memory repertoires.

The source material was cord blood. The rearrangement uses TRBV7-6 and TRBJ1-5; D might be TRBD1 (6 bases). The receptor was derived from a newborn girl in good health. CDR3 amino acids: CASSPGVYGQPQHF. CDR3 DNA sequence: TGTGCCAGCAGCCCAGGGGTTTACGGTCAGCCCCAGCATTTT. The full variable domain, completed using reference TRBV7-6 and TRBJ1-5, is GAGVSQSPRYKVTKRGQDVALRCDPISGHVSLYWYRQALGQGPEFLTYFNYEAQQDKSGLPNDRFSAERPEGSISTLTIQRTEQRDSAMYRCASSPGVYGQPQHFGDGTRLSIL.